A selection of T cell receptor beta chains follows, all from one sample in a study of blood T cell repertoires in COVID-19. Sequenced by immunoSEQ multiplex PCR; TCRdb stores in-frame clones only, minus some. Of around 170,000 clones in the sample, 80% to 85% were seen once. Sequencing was carried out using peripheral blood. Receptor source: a woman aged 40-49 years with acute or convalescent COVID-19. Each CDR3 is given with its conserved first and last residue. Fields, in order: J gene, clone size, V gene, CDR3 protein. Rows give clone size only sometimes, using once, few, many, or a class for an expanded clone.

j_gene: TRBJ2-5; abundance: NA; v_gene: TRBV4-2; CDR3aa: CASSSRTGVGETQYF
j_gene: TRBJ2-2; abundance: few; v_gene: TRBV7-8; CDR3aa: CASSSPRRDRGHKVNTGELFF
j_gene: TRBJ1-5; abundance: NA; v_gene: TRBV3-1/TRBV3-2; CDR3aa: CASSQGGTPNQPQHF
j_gene: TRBJ2-3; abundance: once; v_gene: TRBV5-1; CDR3aa: CASSLSQGWGTDTQYF
j_gene: TRBJ1-1; abundance: NA; v_gene: TRBV14; CDR3aa: CASSHRLGQDDTEAFF
j_gene: TRBJ2-3; abundance: NA; v_gene: TRBV6-1; CDR3aa: CASSEGTGGTDTQYF
j_gene: TRBJ1-2; abundance: NA; v_gene: TRBV11-2; CDR3aa: CASSFDRGGYGYTF
j_gene: TRBJ2-7; abundance: few; v_gene: TRBV11-2; CDR3aa: CASSQGGAFSYEQYF
j_gene: TRBJ2-6; abundance: NA; v_gene: TRBV5-1; CDR3aa: CASSGDRAGSGANVLTF
j_gene: TRBJ1-1; abundance: NA; v_gene: TRBV21-1; CDR3aa: CASSKGSTGTGVELNTEAFF
j_gene: TRBJ2-1; abundance: NA; v_gene: TRBV9; CDR3aa: CASSRDRVYNEQFF
j_gene: TRBJ1-3; abundance: NA; v_gene: TRBV5-1; CDR3aa: CASSLGPGGSLGNTIYF
j_gene: TRBJ2-6; abundance: NA; v_gene: TRBV28; CDR3aa: CASSLQGWSGANVLTF
j_gene: TRBJ2-5; abundance: NA; v_gene: TRBV4-2; CDR3aa: CASSQAGPGETQYF
j_gene: TRBJ2-1; abundance: NA; v_gene: TRBV7-9; CDR3aa: CASSLGALAGGRNEQFF
j_gene: TRBJ1-4; abundance: NA; v_gene: TRBV28; CDR3aa: CASSLWGRNNEKLFF
j_gene: TRBJ2-2; abundance: NA; v_gene: TRBV27; CDR3aa: CASTRRGGTPGELFF
j_gene: TRBJ2-3; abundance: NA; v_gene: TRBV30; CDR3aa: CAWSSGLSWGDTQYF
j_gene: TRBJ2-1; abundance: once; v_gene: TRBV7-2; CDR3aa: CASSSRTSGGNEQFF
j_gene: TRBJ2-1; abundance: NA; v_gene: TRBV5-4; CDR3aa: CASSISPTASNEQFF
j_gene: TRBJ1-6; abundance: NA; v_gene: TRBV29-1; CDR3aa: CSPRDRPKVLDNSPLHF
j_gene: TRBJ2-2; abundance: NA; v_gene: TRBV9; CDR3aa: CASSARSTGELFF
j_gene: TRBJ1-2; abundance: NA; v_gene: TRBV27; CDR3aa: CASGRGAVGYTF
j_gene: TRBJ1-2; abundance: NA; v_gene: TRBV4-2; CDR3aa: CASSQAREGGYTF
j_gene: TRBJ2-3; abundance: NA; v_gene: TRBV27; CDR3aa: CASSAGTSGGAADTQYF
j_gene: TRBJ2-1; abundance: once; v_gene: TRBV11-3; CDR3aa: CASSHQGGSSYNEQFF
j_gene: TRBJ1-2; abundance: NA; v_gene: TRBV5-1; CDR3aa: CASSSGPGQIYGYTF
j_gene: TRBJ2-2; abundance: NA; v_gene: TRBV19; CDR3aa: CASSRDSYTGELFF
j_gene: TRBJ1-1; abundance: NA; v_gene: TRBV5-8; CDR3aa: CASSVQWNTEAFF
j_gene: TRBJ1-1; abundance: NA; v_gene: TRBV11-3; CDR3aa: CASSSRGGNTEAFF
j_gene: TRBJ1-2; abundance: few; v_gene: TRBV5-5; CDR3aa: CASSTLGTGGYGYTF
j_gene: TRBJ1-1; abundance: NA; v_gene: TRBV30; CDR3aa: CAWTASATGEAFF
j_gene: TRBJ2-7; abundance: NA; v_gene: TRBV30; CDR3aa: CALGGHEQYF
j_gene: TRBJ1-5; abundance: NA; v_gene: TRBV10-1; CDR3aa: CASSDKQGVGQPQHF
j_gene: TRBJ1-4; abundance: NA; v_gene: TRBV18; CDR3aa: CASSPGGGKLFF
j_gene: TRBJ2-5; abundance: few; v_gene: TRBV18; CDR3aa: CASSPGRGGETQYF
j_gene: TRBJ1-2; abundance: few; v_gene: TRBV7-2; CDR3aa: CASSFGGQGVYGYTF
j_gene: TRBJ2-3; abundance: NA; v_gene: TRBV5-5; CDR3aa: CASTPQGVGGSDTQYF
j_gene: TRBJ1-1; abundance: NA; v_gene: TRBV3-1/TRBV3-2; CDR3aa: CASSLGQGGTEAFF
j_gene: TRBJ2-1; abundance: NA; v_gene: TRBV9; CDR3aa: CASSPGQDPYNEQFF
j_gene: TRBJ2-7; abundance: NA; v_gene: TRBV3-1/TRBV3-2; CDR3aa: CASSQDWGSGQSYEQYF
j_gene: TRBJ1-1; abundance: NA; v_gene: TRBV30; CDR3aa: CAWRSGQLNTEAFF
j_gene: TRBJ2-5; abundance: NA; v_gene: TRBV12-3/TRBV12-4; CDR3aa: CASSLGQTQYF
j_gene: TRBJ1-1; abundance: NA; v_gene: TRBV19; CDR3aa: CASRNIMNTEAFF
j_gene: TRBJ2-1; abundance: NA; v_gene: TRBV7-6; CDR3aa: CASSLQGARNEQFF
j_gene: TRBJ2-5; abundance: few; v_gene: TRBV7-2; CDR3aa: CASSWAGRDQETQYF
j_gene: TRBJ2-7; abundance: few; v_gene: TRBV4-1; CDR3aa: CASSQEASAPYEQYF
j_gene: TRBJ2-1; abundance: NA; v_gene: TRBV5-1; CDR3aa: CASSLALLVNNEQFF
j_gene: TRBJ2-1; abundance: NA; v_gene: TRBV11-2; CDR3aa: CASSTERESYNEQFF
j_gene: TRBJ2-5; abundance: NA; v_gene: TRBV5-4; CDR3aa: CASSLDAGTQETQYF
j_gene: TRBJ1-2; abundance: few; v_gene: TRBV12-3/TRBV12-4; CDR3aa: CASSLKGVDYTF
j_gene: TRBJ2-2; abundance: NA; v_gene: TRBV28; CDR3aa: CASSLARNTGELFF
j_gene: TRBJ2-1; abundance: NA; v_gene: TRBV9; CDR3aa: CASSVQEDRTGEQFF
j_gene: TRBJ2-7; abundance: NA; v_gene: TRBV7-8; CDR3aa: CASSLAEVYEQYF
j_gene: TRBJ2-1; abundance: NA; v_gene: TRBV3-1/TRBV3-2; CDR3aa: CASSRLRHYNEQFF
j_gene: TRBJ2-1; abundance: NA; v_gene: TRBV30; CDR3aa: CAWNPMLAFVNEQFF
j_gene: TRBJ2-7; abundance: NA; v_gene: TRBV4-1; CDR3aa: CASSQTQRENYEQYF
j_gene: TRBJ1-4; abundance: NA; v_gene: TRBV5-1; CDR3aa: CASSGRGNEKLFF